The 21 T cell receptor beta chains presented below share a single source sample, sequenced in a study of T cell responses to AZD1222 COVID-19 vaccine. The protocol was immunoSEQ multiplex PCR, while the TCRdb copy is restricted to in-frame clones and leaves out a portion. The data contain approximately 140,000 clones, about 91% of them singletons. The material was peripheral blood, obtained on day 0 of AZD1222 vaccination. All receptors come from an adult in good health.

This clone was counted only a few times. The chain couples TRBV9 to TRBJ1-2; D perhaps matches TRBD1 (6 bases). The length of the CDR3 is 16 residues. Germline V lookup: CDR1 SGDLS, CDR2 YYNGEE. Deletions cut 4 bases from V and 1 base from J, with 17 bases between. CDR3 region: CASSPQGGQYNYGYTF. The CDR3 DNA reads TGTGCCAGCAGCCCACAGGGAGGACAGTATAACTATGGCTACACCTTC.

The chain recombines TRBV4-2 with TRBJ2-4, with 8 bases matching TRBD2. J gave up 1 base and V 1 base, and 3 bases lay outside the gene matches. The length of the CDR3 is 16 residues. CDR1 LGHNA and CDR2 YNFKEQ come from the germline V gene. CDR3 loop: CASSQVTGGAKNIQYF. The CDR3 DNA is TGTGCCAGCAGCCAAGTCACGGGGGGGGCCAAAAACATTCAGTACTTC.

Written as DNA, the CDR3 is TGTGCCAGCAGTCCAACACAGGGGCTCCTCCACTTT. Translation: CASSPTQGLLHF. The chain employs TRBV27 and TRBJ1-6; 7 bases map to TRBD1. Losses at the gene ends were 5 bases for V and 15 bases for J; bases not matched to a gene: 7. Germline V gives CDR1 MNHEY, CDR2 SMNVEV (reference sequence). There are 12 residues in the CDR3.

This chain connects TRBV2 to TRBJ1-4; TRBD1 is a possible D gene (6 bases). The ends were cut back, 7 bases at V and 7 bases at J, with 16 bases in the middle. Germline values: CDR1 SNHLY, CDR2 FYNNEI. The CDR3 has 14 residues. The CDR3 sequence: CASKGGVAGEKLFF. CDR3 DNA sequence: TGTGCCAGCAAGGGGGGGGTAGCAGGTGAAAAACTGTTTTTT.

This chain links TRBV4-2 with TRBJ1-3, with 9 bases matching TRBD1. CDR1 and CDR2 (germline): LGHNA, YNFKEQ. This CDR3 spans 16 amino acids. Unmatched junction bases numbered 4, after V lost 0 bases and J lost 4 bases. The CDR3 region has the DNA TGTGCCAGCAGCCAAGATTGGGGGACAGGGGGAAACACCATATATTTT. This gives the protein CASSQDWGTGGNTIYF.

The chain has TRBV28 and TRBJ2-7; D may be TRBD1 or TRBD2 (5 bases each). Trimming pared 6 bases from V and 2 bases from J, leaving 17 bases between. Germline V gene sequence: CDR1 MDHEN, CDR2 SYDVKM. The length of the CDR3 is 15 residues. CDR3 coding DNA: TGTGCCAGCAGGGATACCGGGACGGCGACCTACGAGCAGTACTTC. It encodes CASRDTGTATYEQYF.

The chain joins TRBV11-2 to TRBJ2-3; D is ambiguous. Trimming pared 5 bases from V and 4 bases from J, leaving 13 bases between. Germline assignment: CDR1 SGHAT and CDR2 FQNNGV. This CDR3 region has 14 residues. The CDR3 spells CASSRQLRSDTQYF. The CDR3 coding sequence is TGTGCCAGCAGCCGGCAACTACGATCAGATACGCAGTATTTT.

The CDR3 bases are TGTGCCAGCCGACAGGGTCGGAGCAATCAGCCCCAGCATTTT. This encodes CASRQGRSNQPQHF. V gene TRBV28 combines with J gene TRBJ1-5; 7 nucleotides line up with TRBD1. The V and J ends lost 8 bases and 1 base, in that order; junction bases with no gene match: 5. The CDR3 spans 14 residues. The germline V gene has CDR1 MDHEN and CDR2 SYDVKM.

The gene calls are TRBV7-9 and TRBJ1-2; D is undetermined. Germline V CDR1 and CDR2: SEHNR, FQNEAQ (reference sequence). With 0 bases removed from V and 4 bases from J, the gap between germline ends came to 15 bases. The CDR3 length is 16 residues. The CDR3 bases are TGTGCCAGCAGCTTAGCGGGTCACCCCAGTAGCTATGGCTACACCTTC. The encoded protein is CASSLAGHPSSYGYTF.

V usage is TRBV28 and J usage is TRBJ1-2; 11 nucleotides agree with TRBD1. The V gene end was trimmed by 3 bases and the J gene end by 6 bases; junction bases not matched to a gene: 3. In germline, CDR1 is MDHEN, CDR2 SYDVKM. The CDR3 extends over 14 amino acids. CDR3 loop: CASSLWDRGDGYTF. The CDR3 coding sequence is TGTGCCAGCAGTTTGTGGGACAGGGGGGATGGCTACACCTTC.

The rearrangement links TRBV19 to TRBJ2-7; TRBD1 might be the D (6 bases). Germline V gives CDR1 LNHDA, CDR2 SQIVND (reference sequence). Trimming removed 4 bases at V and 7 bases at J, with 20 bases between. The CDR3 spans 15 residues. The CDR3 sequence: CASSTWGHPRGEQYF. The CDR3 DNA reads as TGTGCCAGTAGTACCTGGGGACACCCACGCGGGGAGCAGTACTTC.

The CDR3 region is CASSLVGADEQYF. CDR3 nucleotides: TGTGCCAGCAGTTTAGTAGGTGCAGACGAGCAGTACTTC. The chain joins TRBV12-3 or TRBV12-4 to TRBJ2-7; D gene uncertain. This CDR3 is built from 13 residues. V gave up 1 base and J gave up 5 bases, with 9 bases separating them.

This sequence joins TRBV7-9 and TRBJ1-1; TRBD1 is a possible D gene (6 bases). From germline, CDR1 is SEHNR and CDR2 FQNEAQ (reference sequence). Deletions cut 3 bases from V and 1 base from J, with 9 bases between. The CDR3 runs 14 residues. CDR3 DNA sequence: TGTGCCAGCAGCTTCGGCAGGGGGAACACTGAAGCTTTCTTT. It is translated as CASSFGRGNTEAFF.

The genes are TRBV5-1 and TRBJ1-2, with 7 nucleotides matching TRBD1. V lost 3 bases to trimming and J lost 1 base; unmatched junction nucleotides: 6. The length of the CDR3 is 15 residues. Germline CDR1 and CDR2: SGHRS and YFSETQ. The CDR3, as DNA: TGCGCCAGCAGCTCCTTAGGACAGGTTAACTATGGCTACACCTTC. Translated, it gives CASSSLGQVNYGYTF.

The V gene is TRBV5-1, the J gene TRBJ2-7; D is possibly TRBD2 (5 bases). Germline V gives CDR1 SGHRS, CDR2 YFSETQ. The length of the CDR3 is 12 residues. V was shortened by 6 bases and J by 0 bases, with 7 bases between the two germline ends. The CDR3 coding sequence is TGCGCCAGCACACGGGACTCCTACGAGCAGTACTTC. As protein: CASTRDSYEQYF. The full variable domain, rest sourced from reference TRBV5-1 and TRBJ2-7, is KAGVTQTPRYLIKTRGQQVTLSCSPISGHRSVSWYQQTPGQGLQFLFEYFSETQRNKGNFPGRFSGRQFSNSRSEMNVSTLELGDSALYLCASTRDSYEQYFGPGTRLTVT.

This clone was recorded only once. The gene calls are TRBV6-5 and TRBJ1-6; 7 nucleotides align to TRBD1. The V gene end was trimmed by 6 bases and the J gene end by 11 bases; junction bases not matched to a gene: 7. The CDR3 spans 13 residues. The germline V gene has CDR1 MNHEY and CDR2 SVGAGI. CDR3 nucleotide sequence: TGTGCCAGCAGGTCCTTCACAGGGGCACCCCTCCACTTT. Translated: CASRSFTGAPLHF.

Details on this clone: The sample holds other DNA sequences that translate to the same CDR3. CDR3 amino acids: CASSPGANTGELFF. In nucleotides, the CDR3 is TGTGCCAGCAGCCCCGGGGCCAACACCGGGGAGCTGTTTTTT. The gene calls are TRBV3-1 (or the pseudogene TRBV3-2) and TRBJ2-2; D is perhaps TRBD1 or TRBD2 (5 bases each). The CDR3 extends over 14 amino acids. Trimming left V 4 bases short and J 2 bases short, with 8 bases between. Germline assignment: CDR1 LGHDT and CDR2 YNNKEL (reference sequence).

The chain joins TRBV5-1 to TRBJ1-6; TRBD1 is a possible D gene (5 bases). The V and J ends lost 4 bases and 7 bases respectively, with 12 bases between them. Per the germline V gene, CDR1 is SGHRS and CDR2 is YFSETQ. The length of the CDR3 is 14 residues. The CDR3 spells CASSDDSGNSPLHF. In DNA form, the CDR3 reads TGCGCCAGCAGCGACGACAGTGGAAATTCACCCCTCCACTTT.

The chain has TRBV7-9 and TRBJ2-2, with D unclear. CDR1 SEHNR and CDR2 FQNEAQ come from the germline V gene (reference sequence). Trimming left V 4 bases short and J 5 bases short, with 11 bases between. The CDR3 runs 14 residues. The CDR3 sequence: CASSWASPTGELFF. Written as DNA, the CDR3 is TGTGCCAGCAGCTGGGCCAGCCCGACCGGGGAGCTGTTTTTT.

The rearrangement joins TRBV12-3 or TRBV12-4 to TRBJ1-3; 7 nucleotides agree with TRBD1. With V trimmed by 11 bases and J by 2 bases, 6 bases remained unmatched. The CDR3 has 13 residues. The CDR3 bases are TGTGCCGGAAAGACAGGGCCTGGAAACACCATATATTTT. It yields the protein CAGKTGPGNTIYF.

The chain carries TRBV9 and TRBJ2-1, with D possibly TRBD1 on 5 matching bases. V was pared by 0 bases and J by 6 bases, with 10 bases between. Looked up from germline, CDR1 is SGDLS and CDR2 is YYNGEE. CDR3 length: 14 residues. The CDR3 protein is CASSVGGQGNEQFF. In DNA form, the CDR3 reads TGTGCCAGCAGCGTAGGTGGGCAGGGCAATGAGCAGTTCTTC.